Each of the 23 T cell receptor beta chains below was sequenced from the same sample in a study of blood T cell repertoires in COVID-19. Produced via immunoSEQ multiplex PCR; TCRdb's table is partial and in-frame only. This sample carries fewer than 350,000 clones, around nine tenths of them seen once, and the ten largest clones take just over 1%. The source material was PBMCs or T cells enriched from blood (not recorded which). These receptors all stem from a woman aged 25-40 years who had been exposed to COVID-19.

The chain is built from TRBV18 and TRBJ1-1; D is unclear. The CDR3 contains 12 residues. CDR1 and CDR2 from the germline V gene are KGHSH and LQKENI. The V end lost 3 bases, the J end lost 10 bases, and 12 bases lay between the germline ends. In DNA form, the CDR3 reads TGTGCCAGCTCACCGGGAGCTGAGCGAGCTTTCTTT. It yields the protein CASSPGAERAFF.

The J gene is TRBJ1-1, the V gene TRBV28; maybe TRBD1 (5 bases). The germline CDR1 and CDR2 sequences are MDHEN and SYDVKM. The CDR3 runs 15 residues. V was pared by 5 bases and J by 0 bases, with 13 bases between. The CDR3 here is CASSKNPTVNTEAFF. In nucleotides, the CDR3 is TGTGCCAGCAGTAAGAACCCGACAGTGAACACTGAAGCTTTCTTT.

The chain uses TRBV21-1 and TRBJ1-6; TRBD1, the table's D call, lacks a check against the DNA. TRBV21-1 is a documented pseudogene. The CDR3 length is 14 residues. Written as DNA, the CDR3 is TGTGCCAGCAGCAAAGGAACCCGGACACTCGAACCCCACTTT. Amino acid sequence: CASSKGTRTLEPHF.

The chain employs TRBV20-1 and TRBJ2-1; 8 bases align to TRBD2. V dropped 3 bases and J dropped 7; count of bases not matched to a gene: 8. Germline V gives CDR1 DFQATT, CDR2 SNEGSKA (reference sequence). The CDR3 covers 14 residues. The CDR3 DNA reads TGCAGTGCTAGTGGGGTCCGGGAGGGGAATGAGCAGTTCTTC. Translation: CSASGVREGNEQFF.

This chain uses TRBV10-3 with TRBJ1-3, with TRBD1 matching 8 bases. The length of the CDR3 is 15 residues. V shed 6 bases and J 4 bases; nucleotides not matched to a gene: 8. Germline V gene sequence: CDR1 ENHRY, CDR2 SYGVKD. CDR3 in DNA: TGTGCCATCAGGGCAGACAGGGGATCCGGAAACACCATATATTTT. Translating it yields CAIRADRGSGNTIYF.

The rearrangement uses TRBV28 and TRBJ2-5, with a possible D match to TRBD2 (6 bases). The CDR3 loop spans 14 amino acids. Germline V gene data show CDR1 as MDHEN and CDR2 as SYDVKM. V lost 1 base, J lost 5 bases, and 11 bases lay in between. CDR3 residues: CASSLSGTGETQYF. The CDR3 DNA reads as TGTGCCAGCAGTTTATCAGGGACTGGGGAGACCCAGTACTTC.

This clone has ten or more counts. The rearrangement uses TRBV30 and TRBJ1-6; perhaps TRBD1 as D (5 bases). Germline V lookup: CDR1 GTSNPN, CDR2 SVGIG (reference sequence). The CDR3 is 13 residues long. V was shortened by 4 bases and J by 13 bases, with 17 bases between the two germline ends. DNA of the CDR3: TGTGCCTGGAAGCGGAGGGGTGTGGGGCCCCTCCACTTT. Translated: CAWKRRGVGPLHF.

The chain's CDR3 is CASSERTSGRVVEQFF. CDR3 bases: TGCGCCAGCAGTGAGAGGACTAGCGGGAGGGTAGTCGAGCAGTTCTTC. V and J are TRBV10-2 and TRBJ2-1, with 15 bases fitting TRBD2. The CDR3 consists of 16 residues. CDR1 is WSHSY and CDR2 is SAAADI in the germline V gene. Trimming at V came to 2 bases and at J to 10 bases, leaving 6 bases not matched to a gene.

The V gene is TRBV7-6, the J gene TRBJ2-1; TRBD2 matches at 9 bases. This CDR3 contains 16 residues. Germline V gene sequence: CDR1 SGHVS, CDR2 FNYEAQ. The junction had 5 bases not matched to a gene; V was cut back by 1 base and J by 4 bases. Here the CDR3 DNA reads TGTGCCAGCAGCTTAGACGCTAGCGGGACATACAATGAGCAGTTCTTC. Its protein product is CASSLDASGTYNEQFF.

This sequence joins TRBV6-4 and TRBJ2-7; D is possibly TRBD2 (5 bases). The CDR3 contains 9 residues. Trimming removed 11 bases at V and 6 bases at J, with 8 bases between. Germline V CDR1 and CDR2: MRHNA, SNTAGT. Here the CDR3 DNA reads TGTGCCTGGGAGCTCGAGCAGTACTTC. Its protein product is CAWELEQYF.

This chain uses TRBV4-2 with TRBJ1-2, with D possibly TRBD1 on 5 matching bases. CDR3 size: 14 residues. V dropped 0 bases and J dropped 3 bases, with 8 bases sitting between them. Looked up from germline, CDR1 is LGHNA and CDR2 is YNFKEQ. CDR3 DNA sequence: TGTGCCAGCAGCCAAGATCGCAGGGACTATGGCTACACCTTC. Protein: CASSQDRRDYGYTF.

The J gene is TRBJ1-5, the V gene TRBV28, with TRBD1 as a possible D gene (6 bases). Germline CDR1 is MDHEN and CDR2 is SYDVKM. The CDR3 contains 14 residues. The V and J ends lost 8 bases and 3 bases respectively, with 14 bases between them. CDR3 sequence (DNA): TGTGCCAGCCGTCCGACAGGTAACAATCAGCCCCAGCATTTT. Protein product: CASRPTGNNQPQHF.

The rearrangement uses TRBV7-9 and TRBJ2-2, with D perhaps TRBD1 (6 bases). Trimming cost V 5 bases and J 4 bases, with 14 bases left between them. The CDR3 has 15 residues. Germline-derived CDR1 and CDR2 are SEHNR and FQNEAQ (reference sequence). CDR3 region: CASSPGTPSTGELFF. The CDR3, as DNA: TGTGCCAGCAGCCCCGGGACACCCTCCACCGGGGAGCTGTTTTTT.

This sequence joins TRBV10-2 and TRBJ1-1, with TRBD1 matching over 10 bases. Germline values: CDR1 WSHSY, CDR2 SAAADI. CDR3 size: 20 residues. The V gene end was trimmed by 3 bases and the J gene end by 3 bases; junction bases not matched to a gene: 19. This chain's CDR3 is CASSDGGQGIPYGLDTEAFF. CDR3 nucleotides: TGCGCCAGCAGTGATGGGGGACAGGGGATCCCTTACGGTTTGGACACTGAAGCTTTCTTT.

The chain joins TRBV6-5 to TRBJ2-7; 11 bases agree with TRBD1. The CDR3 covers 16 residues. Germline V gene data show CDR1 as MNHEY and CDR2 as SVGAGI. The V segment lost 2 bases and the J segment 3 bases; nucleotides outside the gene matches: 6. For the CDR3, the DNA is TGTGCCAGCAGTTACACTGGACAGGGGGCTAACTACGAGCAGTACTTC. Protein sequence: CASSYTGQGANYEQYF.

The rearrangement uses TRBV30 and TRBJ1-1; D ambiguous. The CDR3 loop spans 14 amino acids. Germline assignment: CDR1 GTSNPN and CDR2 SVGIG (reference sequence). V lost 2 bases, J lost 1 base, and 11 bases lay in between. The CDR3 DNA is TGTGCCTGGAGTCCTCCGGGAAAGAACACTGAAGCTTTCTTT. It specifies CAWSPPGKNTEAFF.

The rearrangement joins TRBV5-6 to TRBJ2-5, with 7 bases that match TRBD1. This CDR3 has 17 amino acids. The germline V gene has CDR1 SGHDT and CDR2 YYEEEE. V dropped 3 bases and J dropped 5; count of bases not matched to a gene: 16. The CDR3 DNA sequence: TGTGCCAGCAGCTCCATTCCGGGACAGTCCCTTAGGGAGACCCAGTACTTC. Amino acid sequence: CASSSIPGQSLRETQYF.

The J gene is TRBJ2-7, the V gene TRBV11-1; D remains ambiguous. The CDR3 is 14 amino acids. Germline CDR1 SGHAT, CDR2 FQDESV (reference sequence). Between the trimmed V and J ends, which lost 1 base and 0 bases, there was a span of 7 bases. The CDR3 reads CASSLDLSSYEQYF. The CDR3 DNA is TGTGCCAGCAGCTTAGACCTAAGCTCCTACGAGCAGTACTTC.

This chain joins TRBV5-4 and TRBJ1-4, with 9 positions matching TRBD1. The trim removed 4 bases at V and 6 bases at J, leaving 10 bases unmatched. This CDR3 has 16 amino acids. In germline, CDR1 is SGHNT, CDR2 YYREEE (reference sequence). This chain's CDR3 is CASSNGQGRYYEKLFF. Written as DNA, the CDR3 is TGTGCCAGCAGCAACGGACAGGGGAGGTATTATGAAAAACTGTTTTTT.

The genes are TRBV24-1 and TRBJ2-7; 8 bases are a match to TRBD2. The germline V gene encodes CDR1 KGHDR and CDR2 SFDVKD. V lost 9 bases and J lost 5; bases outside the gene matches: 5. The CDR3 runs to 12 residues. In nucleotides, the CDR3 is TGTGCCACCGGGCCGGGAGGGGACGAGCAGTACTTC. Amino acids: CATGPGGDEQYF.

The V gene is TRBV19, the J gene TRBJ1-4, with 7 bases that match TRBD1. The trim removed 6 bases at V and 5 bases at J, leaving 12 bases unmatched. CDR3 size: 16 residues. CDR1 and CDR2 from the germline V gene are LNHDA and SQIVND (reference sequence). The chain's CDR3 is CASRDRSGLQNEKLFF. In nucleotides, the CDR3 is TGTGCCAGTAGGGACAGGTCGGGACTCCAGAATGAAAAACTGTTTTTT. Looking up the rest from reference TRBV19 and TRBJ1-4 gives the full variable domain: DGGITQSPKYLFRKEGQNVTLSCEQNLNHDAMYWYRQDPGQGLRLIYYSQIVNDFQKGDIAEGYSVSREKKESFPLTVTSAQKNPTAFYLCASRDRSGLQNEKLFFGSGTQLSVL.

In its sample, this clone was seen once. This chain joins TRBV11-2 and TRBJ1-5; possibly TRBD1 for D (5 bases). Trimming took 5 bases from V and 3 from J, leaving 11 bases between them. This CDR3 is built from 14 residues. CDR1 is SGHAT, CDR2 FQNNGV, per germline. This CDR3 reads CASSPGGYNQPQHF. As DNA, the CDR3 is TGTGCCAGCAGCCCCGGGGGTTACAATCAGCCCCAGCATTTT.

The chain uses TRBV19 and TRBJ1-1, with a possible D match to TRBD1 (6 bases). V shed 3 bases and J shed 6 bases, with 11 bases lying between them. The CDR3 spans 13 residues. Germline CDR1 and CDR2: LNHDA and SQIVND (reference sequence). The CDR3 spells CASSINRVSEAFF. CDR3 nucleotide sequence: TGTGCCAGTAGTATCAACAGGGTATCTGAAGCTTTCTTT.